A selection of T cell receptor beta chains follows, all from one sample in a study of regulatory T cells in long-lasting Graves disease. A single record per CDR3 protein comes from TCRdb applying MiXCR to the multiplex PCR reads. The top ten clones hold less than 9% of a sample with around 500,000 distinct CDR3 sequences, about a fifth of them seen once. The starting material was peripheral blood mononuclear cells (PBMCs), obtained when the disease was refractory, from a patient treated with antithyroid drugs. The source is a female donor with Graves disease. The CDR3 runs from the conserved cysteine through the conserved F or W. Each record gives: V gene, clone size, D gene, J gene, CDR3 protein, CDR3 DNA. D genes are given only for firm matches. Rows give clone size only sometimes, using once, few, many, or a class for an expanded clone.

v_gene: TRBV5-1
abundance: .
d_gene: .
j_gene: TRBJ2-7
CDR3aa: CASSWGGHSTYEQYF
CDR3nt: TGCGCCAGCAGCTGGGGTGGACACTCCACCTACGAGCAGTACTTC

v_gene: TRBV20-1
abundance: .
d_gene: .
j_gene: TRBJ2-1
CDR3aa: CSAPAEVYNEQFF
CDR3nt: TGCAGTGCCCCAGCGGAAGTCTACAATGAGCAGTTCTTC

v_gene: TRBV9
abundance: .
d_gene: TRBD2
j_gene: TRBJ2-7
CDR3aa: CASSVGGSGDYEQYF
CDR3nt: TGTGCCAGCAGCGTAGGGGGTAGCGGGGACTACGAGCAGTACTTC

v_gene: TRBV29-1
abundance: .
d_gene: .
j_gene: TRBJ1-2
CDR3aa: CSVFGRTTGHGYTF
CDR3nt: TGCAGCGTATTTGGAAGGACTACAGGGCATGGCTACACCTTC

v_gene: TRBV7-2
abundance: .
d_gene: TRBD2
j_gene: TRBJ2-1
CDR3aa: CASSPWTSGYNEQFF
CDR3nt: TGTGCCAGCAGCCCGTGGACTAGCGGTTACAATGAGCAGTTCTTC

v_gene: TRBV11-2
abundance: few
d_gene: .
j_gene: TRBJ2-3
CDR3aa: CASSLWWGGDTQYF
CDR3nt: TGTGCCAGCAGCTTATGGTGGGGTGGTGATACGCAGTATTTT

v_gene: TRBV20-1
abundance: .
d_gene: TRBD1
j_gene: TRBJ2-1
CDR3aa: CSADSIGQGALNEQFF
CDR3nt: TGCAGTGCTGATTCGATCGGACAGGGGGCTCTGAATGAGCAGTTCTTC

v_gene: TRBV4-1
abundance: few
d_gene: .
j_gene: TRBJ1-4
CDR3aa: CASSQVKGNEKLFF
CDR3nt: TGCGCCAGCAGCCAAGTCAAGGGGAATGAAAAACTGTTTTTT

v_gene: TRBV12-3/TRBV12-4
abundance: many
d_gene: .
j_gene: TRBJ1-2
CDR3aa: CASSFIGPGDGYTF
CDR3nt: TGTGCCAGCAGTTTTATAGGACCGGGGGATGGCTACACCTTC

v_gene: TRBV28
abundance: .
d_gene: .
j_gene: TRBJ2-1
CDR3aa: CASSYTPWVESSYNEQFF
CDR3nt: TGTGCCAGCAGTTACACCCCCTGGGTGGAGAGCTCCTACAATGAGCAGTTCTTC

v_gene: TRBV15
abundance: .
d_gene: .
j_gene: TRBJ2-1
CDR3aa: CATSRALPPRVASYYNEQFF
CDR3nt: TGTGCCACCAGCAGAGCCCTACCTCCTCGAGTGGCCTCCTACTACAATGAGCAGTTCTTC

v_gene: TRBV14
abundance: .
d_gene: .
j_gene: TRBJ2-1
CDR3aa: CASSQPSQSEQFF
CDR3nt: TGTGCCAGCAGCCAACCCTCCCAATCTGAGCAGTTCTTC

v_gene: TRBV12-3/TRBV12-4
abundance: few
d_gene: .
j_gene: TRBJ2-6
CDR3aa: CASSWFSGANVLTF
CDR3nt: TGTGCCAGCAGTTGGTTCTCTGGGGCCAACGTCCTGACTTTC

v_gene: TRBV4-1
abundance: few
d_gene: .
j_gene: TRBJ1-4
CDR3aa: CASSQTASTNEKLFF
CDR3nt: TGCGCCAGCAGCCAGACAGCGTCAACTAATGAAAAACTGTTTTTT

v_gene: TRBV28
abundance: many
d_gene: TRBD2
j_gene: TRBJ2-7
CDR3aa: CATRVAGGAYEQYF
CDR3nt: TGTGCCACCCGGGTAGCGGGAGGAGCCTACGAGCAGTACTTC

v_gene: TRBV12-3/TRBV12-4
abundance: many
d_gene: .
j_gene: TRBJ2-7
CDR3aa: CASSLGSPSFYEQYF
CDR3nt: TGTGCCAGCAGTTTAGGCTCCCCGAGTTTCTACGAGCAGTACTTC

v_gene: TRBV28
abundance: many
d_gene: .
j_gene: TRBJ1-5
CDR3aa: CASRRPQGQPQHF
CDR3nt: TGTGCCAGCAGGCGACCCCAGGGTCAGCCCCAGCATTTT

v_gene: TRBV7-2
abundance: .
d_gene: .
j_gene: TRBJ2-1
CDR3aa: CASSLVSGAYNEQFF
CDR3nt: TGTGCCAGCAGCTTAGTTTCTGGGGCCTACAATGAGCAGTTCTTC

v_gene: TRBV6-1
abundance: many
d_gene: .
j_gene: TRBJ2-5
CDR3aa: CASSPGTTGVETQYF
CDR3nt: TGTGCCAGCAGTCCCGGGACTACAGGGGTCGAGACCCAGTACTTC

v_gene: TRBV29-1
abundance: many
d_gene: TRBD1
j_gene: TRBJ1-1
CDR3aa: CSVPSGGGNTEAFF
CDR3nt: TGCAGCGTTCCGTCAGGGGGGGGGAACACTGAAGCTTTCTTT

v_gene: TRBV27
abundance: many
d_gene: .
j_gene: TRBJ2-4
CDR3aa: CASPRIAKNIQYF
CDR3nt: TGTGCCAGCCCCCGAATCGCCAAAAACATTCAGTACTTC

v_gene: TRBV10-3
abundance: many
d_gene: .
j_gene: TRBJ2-7
CDR3aa: CAIAGKYEQYF
CDR3nt: TGTGCCATCGCCGGGAAATACGAGCAGTACTTC

v_gene: TRBV24-1
abundance: many
d_gene: .
j_gene: TRBJ2-5
CDR3aa: CATSDPYRARETQYF
CDR3nt: TGTGCCACCAGTGATCCATACAGGGCTCGGGAGACCCAGTACTTC

v_gene: TRBV5-1
abundance: once
d_gene: TRBD2
j_gene: TRBJ2-7
CDR3aa: CANSFLAEPYEQYF
CDR3nt: TGCGCCAACAGCTTCCTAGCGGAGCCCTACGAGCAGTACTTC

v_gene: TRBV7-6
abundance: few
d_gene: TRBD2
j_gene: TRBJ2-7
CDR3aa: CASSFKAGGPGEQYF
CDR3nt: TGTGCCAGCAGCTTCAAAGCGGGAGGGCCGGGCGAGCAGTACTTC

v_gene: TRBV5-1
abundance: .
d_gene: .
j_gene: TRBJ2-5
CDR3aa: CASSLVPGIQETQYF
CDR3nt: TGCGCCAGCAGCTTGGTCCCAGGGATTCAAGAGACCCAGTACTTC

v_gene: TRBV29-1
abundance: .
d_gene: .
j_gene: TRBJ2-7
CDR3aa: CSAWTDFSYEQYF
CDR3nt: TGCAGCGCCTGGACAGATTTCTCCTACGAGCAGTACTTC

v_gene: TRBV5-1
abundance: many
d_gene: TRBD1
j_gene: TRBJ2-7
CDR3aa: CASSLGYGQGHEQYF
CDR3nt: TGCGCCAGCAGCTTGGGCTATGGACAGGGCCACGAGCAGTACTTC

v_gene: TRBV30
abundance: .
d_gene: .
j_gene: TRBJ1-5
CDR3aa: CATRGGLNQPQHF
CDR3nt: TGTGCGACGCGTGGAGGTCTTAATCAGCCCCAGCATTTT

v_gene: TRBV12-3/TRBV12-4
abundance: many
d_gene: .
j_gene: TRBJ2-5
CDR3aa: CASSFREEGETQYF
CDR3nt: TGTGCCAGCAGTTTCAGGGAGGAAGGGGAGACCCAGTACTTC

v_gene: TRBV20-1
abundance: .
d_gene: .
j_gene: TRBJ1-5
CDR3aa: CSASSPRDRYSNQPQHF
CDR3nt: TGCAGTGCTAGTTCACCTCGCGACAGGTATAGCAATCAGCCCCAGCATTTT

v_gene: TRBV13
abundance: many
d_gene: .
j_gene: TRBJ1-4
CDR3aa: CASSWATGNEKLFF
CDR3nt: TGTGCCAGCAGCTGGGCGACTGGAAATGAAAAACTGTTTTTT

v_gene: TRBV28
abundance: many
d_gene: .
j_gene: TRBJ1-1
CDR3aa: CASSLPNTFTEAFF
CDR3nt: TGTGCCAGCAGTTTACCAAACACCTTCACTGAAGCTTTCTTT

v_gene: TRBV18
abundance: many
d_gene: .
j_gene: TRBJ2-5
CDR3aa: CASFAQETQYF
CDR3nt: TGTGCCAGCTTCGCTCAAGAGACCCAGTACTTC

v_gene: TRBV20-1
abundance: .
d_gene: .
j_gene: TRBJ2-2
CDR3aa: CSATREEELVGELFF
CDR3nt: TGCAGTGCTACCCGAGAAGAGGAACTGGTCGGGGAGCTGTTTTTT

v_gene: TRBV28
abundance: .
d_gene: .
j_gene: TRBJ2-1
CDR3aa: CASSLTGSNNEQFF
CDR3nt: TGTGCCAGCAGTTTAACAGGGTCTAACAATGAGCAGTTCTTC

v_gene: TRBV29-1
abundance: few
d_gene: .
j_gene: TRBJ2-3
CDR3aa: CSHEQSTDTQYF
CDR3nt: TGCAGCCACGAACAAAGCACAGATACGCAGTATTTT

v_gene: TRBV5-1
abundance: few
d_gene: .
j_gene: TRBJ2-3
CDR3aa: CASSLGVGGADTQYF
CDR3nt: TGCGCCAGCAGCTTGGGGGTCGGGGGCGCAGATACGCAGTATTTT

v_gene: TRBV5-4
abundance: few
d_gene: .
j_gene: TRBJ2-2
CDR3aa: CASSLSPGAGTGELFF
CDR3nt: TGTGCCAGCAGCTTGTCACCAGGCGCCGGCACCGGGGAGCTGTTTTTT

v_gene: TRBV5-6
abundance: many
d_gene: .
j_gene: TRBJ1-2
CDR3aa: CASSPDETHGYTF
CDR3nt: TGTGCCAGCAGCCCCGATGAGACCCATGGCTACACCTTC

v_gene: TRBV6-2/TRBV6-3
abundance: .
d_gene: TRBD1
j_gene: TRBJ2-5
CDR3aa: CASREDRVKETQYF
CDR3nt: TGTGCCAGCAGAGAGGACAGGGTGAAAGAGACCCAGTACTTC

v_gene: TRBV28
abundance: many
d_gene: .
j_gene: TRBJ2-2
CDR3aa: CASNLRVYTGELFF
CDR3nt: TGTGCCAGCAACCTCCGTGTATACACCGGGGAGCTGTTTTTT

v_gene: TRBV27
abundance: many
d_gene: .
j_gene: TRBJ1-2
CDR3aa: CASSLLSEEGRYTF
CDR3nt: TGTGCCAGCAGTTTGTTAAGTGAGGAAGGACGCTACACCTTC

v_gene: TRBV29-1
abundance: .
d_gene: .
j_gene: TRBJ2-2
CDR3aa: CSVAGVGELFF
CDR3nt: TGCAGCGTTGCAGGGGTCGGGGAGCTGTTTTTT